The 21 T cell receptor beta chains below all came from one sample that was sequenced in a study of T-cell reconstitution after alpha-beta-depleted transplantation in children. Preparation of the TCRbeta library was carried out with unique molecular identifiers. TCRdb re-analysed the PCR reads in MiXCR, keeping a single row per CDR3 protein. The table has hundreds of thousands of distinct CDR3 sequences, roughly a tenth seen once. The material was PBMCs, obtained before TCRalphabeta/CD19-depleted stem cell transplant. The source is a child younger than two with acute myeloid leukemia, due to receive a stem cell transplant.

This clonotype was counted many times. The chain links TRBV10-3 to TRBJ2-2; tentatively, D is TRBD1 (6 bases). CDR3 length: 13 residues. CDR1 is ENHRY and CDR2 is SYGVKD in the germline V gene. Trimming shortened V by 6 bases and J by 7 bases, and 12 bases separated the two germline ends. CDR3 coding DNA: TGTGCCATCAGACAGGGTTTCGGCGGGGAGCTGTTTTTT. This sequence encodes CAIRQGFGGELFF.

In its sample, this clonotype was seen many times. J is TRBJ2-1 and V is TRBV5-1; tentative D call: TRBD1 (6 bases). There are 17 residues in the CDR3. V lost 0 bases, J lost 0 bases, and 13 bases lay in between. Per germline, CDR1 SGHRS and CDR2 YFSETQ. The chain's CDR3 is CASSLATGSSSYNEQFF. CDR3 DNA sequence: TGCGCCAGCAGCTTGGCCACAGGGTCGAGCTCCTACAATGAGCAGTTCTTC.

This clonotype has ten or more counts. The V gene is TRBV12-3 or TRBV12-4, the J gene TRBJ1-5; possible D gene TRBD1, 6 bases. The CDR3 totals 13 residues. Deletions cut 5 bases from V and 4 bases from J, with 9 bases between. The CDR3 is CASSDQGNQPQHF. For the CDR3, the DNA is TGTGCCAGCAGTGATCAGGGGAATCAGCCCCAGCATTTT.

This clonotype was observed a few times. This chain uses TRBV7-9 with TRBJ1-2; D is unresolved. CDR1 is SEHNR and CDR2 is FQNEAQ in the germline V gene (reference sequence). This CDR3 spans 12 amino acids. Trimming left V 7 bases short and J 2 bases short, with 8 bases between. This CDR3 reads CASTEVNYGYTF. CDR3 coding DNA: TGTGCCAGCACCGAGGTGAACTATGGCTACACCTTC.

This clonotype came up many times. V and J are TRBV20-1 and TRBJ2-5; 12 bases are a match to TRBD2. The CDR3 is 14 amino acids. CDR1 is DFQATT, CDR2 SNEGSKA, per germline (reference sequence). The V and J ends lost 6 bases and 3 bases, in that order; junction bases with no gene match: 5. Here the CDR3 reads CSAARTSGKETQYF. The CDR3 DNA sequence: TGCAGTGCGGCACGGACTAGCGGGAAAGAGACCCAGTACTTC.

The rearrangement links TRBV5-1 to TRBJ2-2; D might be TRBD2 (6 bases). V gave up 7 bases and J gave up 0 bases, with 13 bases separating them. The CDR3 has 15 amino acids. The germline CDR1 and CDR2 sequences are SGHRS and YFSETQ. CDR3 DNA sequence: TGCGCCAGCGAACACGGGACTTCGAACACCGGGGAGCTGTTTTTT. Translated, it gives CASEHGTSNTGELFF.

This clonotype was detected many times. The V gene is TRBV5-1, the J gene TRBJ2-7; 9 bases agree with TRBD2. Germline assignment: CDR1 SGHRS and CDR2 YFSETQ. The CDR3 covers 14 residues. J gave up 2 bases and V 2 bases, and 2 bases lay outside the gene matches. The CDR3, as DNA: TGCGCCAGCAGCTTTCTAGCGGGAACCTACGAGCAGTACTTC. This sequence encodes CASSFLAGTYEQYF.

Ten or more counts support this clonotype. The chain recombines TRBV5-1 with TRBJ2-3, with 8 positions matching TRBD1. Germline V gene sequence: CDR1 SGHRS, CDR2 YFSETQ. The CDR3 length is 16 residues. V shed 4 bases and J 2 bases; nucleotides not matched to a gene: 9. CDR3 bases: TGCGCCAGCAGCATAAGACAGGGGACAACCACAGATACGCAGTATTTT. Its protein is CASSIRQGTTTDTQYF. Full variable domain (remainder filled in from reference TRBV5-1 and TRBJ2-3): KAGVTQTPRYLIKTRGQQVTLSCSPISGHRSVSWYQQTPGQGLQFLFEYFSETQRNKGNFPGRFSGRQFSNSRSEMNVSTLELGDSALYLCASSIRQGTTTDTQYFGPGTRLTVL.

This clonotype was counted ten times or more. The CDR3 DNA follows: TGTGCCACCAGTGAGCGCAGGGCCAATGAGCAGTTCTTC. Protein: CATSERRANEQFF. The chain couples TRBV24-1 to TRBJ2-1; D perhaps matches TRBD1 (5 bases). The CDR3 spans 13 residues. Per germline, CDR1 KGHDR and CDR2 SFDVKD. With 4 bases removed from V and 6 bases from J, the gap between germline ends came to 9 bases.

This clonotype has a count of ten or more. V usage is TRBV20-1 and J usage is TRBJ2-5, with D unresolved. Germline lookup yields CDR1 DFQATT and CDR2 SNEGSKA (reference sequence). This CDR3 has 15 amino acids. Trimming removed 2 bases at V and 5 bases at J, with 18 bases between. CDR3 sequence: CSARFPGHTQETQYF. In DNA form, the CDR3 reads TGCAGTGCTAGATTTCCGGGTCATACCCAGGAGACCCAGTACTTC.

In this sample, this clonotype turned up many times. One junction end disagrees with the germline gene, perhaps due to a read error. CDR3 loop: CASRDRDRGHF. The CDR3 DNA follows: TGTGCCAGCAGAGACCGGGACAGAGGACACTTC. This sequence joins TRBV28 and TRBJ2-5; 7 nucleotides line up with TRBD1. The CDR3 is 11 amino acids. CDR1 and CDR2 (germline): MDHEN, SYDVKM.

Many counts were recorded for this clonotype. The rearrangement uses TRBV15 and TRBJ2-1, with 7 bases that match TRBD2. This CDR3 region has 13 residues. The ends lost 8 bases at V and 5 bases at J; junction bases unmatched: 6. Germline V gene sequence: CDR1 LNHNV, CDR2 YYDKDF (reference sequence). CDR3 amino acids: CATRLAGNNEQFF. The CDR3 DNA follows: TGTGCCACCCGACTAGCAGGGAACAATGAGCAGTTCTTC.

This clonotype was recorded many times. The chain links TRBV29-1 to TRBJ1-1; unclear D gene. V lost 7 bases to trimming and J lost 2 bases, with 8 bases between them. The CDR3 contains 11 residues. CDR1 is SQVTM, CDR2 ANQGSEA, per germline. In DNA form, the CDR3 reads TGCAGCGCCACAATTAACACTGAAGCTTTCTTT. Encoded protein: CSATINTEAFF. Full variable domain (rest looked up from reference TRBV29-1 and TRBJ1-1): SAVISQKPSRDICQRGTSLTIQCQVDSQVTMMFWYRQQPGQSLTLIATANQGSEATYESGFVIDKFPISRPNLTFSTLTVSNMSPEDSSIYLCSATINTEAFFGQGTRLTVV.

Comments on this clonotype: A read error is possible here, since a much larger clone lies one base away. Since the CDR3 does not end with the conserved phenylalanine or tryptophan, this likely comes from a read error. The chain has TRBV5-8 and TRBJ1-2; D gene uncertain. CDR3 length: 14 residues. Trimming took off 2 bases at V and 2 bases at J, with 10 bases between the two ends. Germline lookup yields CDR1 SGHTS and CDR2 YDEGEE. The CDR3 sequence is CASSFAVLNYGYTS. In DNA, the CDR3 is TGTGCCAGCAGCTTTGCAGTTCTCAACTATGGCTACACCTCC.

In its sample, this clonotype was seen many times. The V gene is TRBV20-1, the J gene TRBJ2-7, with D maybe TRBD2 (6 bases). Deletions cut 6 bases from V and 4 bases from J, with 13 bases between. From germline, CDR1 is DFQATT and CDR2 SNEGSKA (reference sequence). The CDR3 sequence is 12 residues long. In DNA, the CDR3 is TGCAGTGCCCCCGGCGGGAAGTACGAGCAGTACTTC. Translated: CSAPGGKYEQYF.

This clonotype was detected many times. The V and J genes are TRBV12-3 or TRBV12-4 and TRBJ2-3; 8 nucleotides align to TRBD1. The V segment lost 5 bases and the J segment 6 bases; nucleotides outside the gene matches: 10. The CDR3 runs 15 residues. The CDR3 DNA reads TGTGCCAGCAGTCCTAACGGACAGGGAGCTGATACGCAGTATTTT. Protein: CASSPNGQGADTQYF.

The DNA of the CDR3 is TGCAGCGGGGGCCAGACAGGGGGCCGCTCCTACGAGCAGTACTTC. Translating gives CSGGQTGGRSYEQYF. The gene calls are TRBV20-1 and TRBJ2-7; 10 bases are shared with TRBD1. The CDR3 contains 15 residues. Per germline, CDR1 DFQATT and CDR2 SNEGSKA (reference sequence).

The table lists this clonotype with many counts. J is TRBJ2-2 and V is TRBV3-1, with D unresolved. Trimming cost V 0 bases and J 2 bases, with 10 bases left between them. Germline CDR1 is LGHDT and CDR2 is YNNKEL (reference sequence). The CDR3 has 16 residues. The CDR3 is CASSQEVAYNTGELFF. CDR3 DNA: TGTGCCAGCAGCCAAGAGGTGGCCTATAACACCGGGGAGCTGTTTTTT.

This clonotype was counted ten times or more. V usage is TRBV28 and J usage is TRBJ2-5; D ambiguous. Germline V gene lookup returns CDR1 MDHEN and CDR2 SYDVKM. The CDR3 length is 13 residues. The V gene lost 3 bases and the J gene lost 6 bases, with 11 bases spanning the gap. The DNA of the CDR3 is TGTGCCAGCAGTTTGGAGCCTGTAAAGACCCAGTACTTC. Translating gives CASSLEPVKTQYF.

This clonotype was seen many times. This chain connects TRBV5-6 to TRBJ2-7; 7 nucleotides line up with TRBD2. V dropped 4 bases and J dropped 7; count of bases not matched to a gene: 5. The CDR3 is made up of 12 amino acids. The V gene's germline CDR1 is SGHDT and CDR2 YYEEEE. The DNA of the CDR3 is TGTGCCAGCAGCCCGGGACTAAGAGAGCAGTACTTC. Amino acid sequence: CASSPGLREQYF.

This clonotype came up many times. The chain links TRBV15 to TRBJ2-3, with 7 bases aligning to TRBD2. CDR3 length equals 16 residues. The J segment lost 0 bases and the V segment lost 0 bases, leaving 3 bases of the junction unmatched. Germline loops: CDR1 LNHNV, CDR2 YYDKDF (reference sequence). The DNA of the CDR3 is TGTGCCACCAGCAGAGATAAGCGGGGTAGCACAGATACGCAGTATTTT. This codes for CATSRDKRGSTDTQYF.